These 9 T cell receptor beta chains were sequenced from one sample in a study of blood T cell repertoires in COVID-19. The assay was immunoSEQ multiplex PCR, and TCRdb's table has in-frame clones only and misses some. The table shows roughly 500,000 clones, with approximately 87% occurring only once. The sequencing sample was made of PBMCs or T cells enriched from blood (not recorded which). The receptor set was obtained from a woman aged 40 to 55 who had recovered from COVID-19.

This clone was picked up one time. The chain links TRBV7-2 to TRBJ2-7; 8 positions agree with TRBD1. The CDR3 spans 14 residues. Germline CDR1 is SGHTA and CDR2 is FQGNSA. Trimming took 6 bases from V and 2 from J; bases not matched to a gene: 6. CDR3 in DNA: TGTGCCAGCAGGGGCGGGACAGGCCCCTACGAGCAGTACTTC. This gives the protein CASRGGTGPYEQYF.

Here the CDR3 DNA reads TGTGCCAGCGGCCGGGAACGTGGCTACACCTTC. This sequence encodes CASGRERGYTF. This chain uses TRBV12-3 or TRBV12-4 with TRBJ1-2; D is ambiguous. V lost 8 bases, J lost 7 bases, and 11 bases lay in between. The CDR3 totals 11 residues.

The V call is TRBV7-6, the J call TRBJ2-7; 9 nucleotides agree with TRBD2. CDR3 length: 15 residues. Per germline, CDR1 SGHVS and CDR2 FNYEAQ. After removal of 4 bases from V and 3 bases from J, the junction contained 7 bases not matched to a gene. The CDR3 here is CASSWSSGAGYEQYF. CDR3 coding DNA: TGTGCCAGCAGCTGGTCTAGCGGGGCGGGCTACGAGCAGTACTTC.

The V call is TRBV7-2, the J call TRBJ2-7; 7 bases fit TRBD1. Germline loops: CDR1 SGHTA, CDR2 FQGNSA. V was pared by 0 bases and J by 2 bases, with 4 bases of the junction left unmatched. This CDR3 comprises 15 residues. This chain's CDR3 is CASSLARGPTYEQYF. Here the CDR3 DNA reads TGTGCCAGCAGCTTAGCGAGGGGGCCTACCTACGAGCAGTACTTC.

The J gene is TRBJ2-3, the V gene TRBV7-2; 9 bases match TRBD2. Trimming cost V 5 bases and J 1 base; bases outside gene matches: 10. Germline values: CDR1 SGHTA, CDR2 FQGNSA. This CDR3 has 17 residues. CDR3 sequence (DNA): TGTGCCAGCAGCCCGGAAGTAGCGGGAGCGCGCACAGATACGCAGTATTTT. Its translation is CASSPEVAGARTDTQYF.

V and J are TRBV9 and TRBJ2-4; D gene unclear. CDR1 and CDR2 from the germline V gene are SGDLS and YYNGEE. Trimming shortened V by 4 bases and J by 1 base, and 9 bases separated the two germline ends. The CDR3 consists of 14 residues. CDR3 region: CASSPPGAKNIQYF. CDR3 DNA: TGTGCCAGCAGCCCCCCCGGTGCCAAAAACATTCAGTACTTC.

This rearrangement joins TRBV5-6 to TRBJ1-1; D unclear. V shed 0 bases and J shed 0 bases, with 9 bases lying between them. Germline V gene lookup returns CDR1 SGHDT and CDR2 YYEEEE. This CDR3 spans 15 amino acids. CDR3 region: CASSLEAYLNTEAFF. The DNA for the CDR3 is TGTGCCAGCAGCTTGGAAGCCTACTTGAACACTGAAGCTTTCTTT.

The chain links TRBV6-5 to TRBJ1-1; D gene uncertain. Trimming took off 0 bases at V and 7 bases at J, with 12 bases between the two ends. The CDR3 extends over 14 amino acids. Germline values: CDR1 MNHEY, CDR2 SVGAGI. The CDR3: CASSYSALEGEAFF. The CDR3 DNA reads as TGTGCCAGCAGTTACTCGGCGCTAGAGGGTGAAGCTTTCTTT.

The chain combines TRBV11-3 with TRBJ1-1; perhaps TRBD1 as D (5 bases). Germline values: CDR1 SGHNT, CDR2 YENEEA. This CDR3 region has 14 residues. Trimming removed 0 bases from V and 5 bases from J, with 10 bases in between. The CDR3 protein is CASSLEGGTTEAFF. CDR3 coding DNA: TGTGCCAGCAGCTTAGAGGGGGGTACAACTGAAGCTTTCTTT.